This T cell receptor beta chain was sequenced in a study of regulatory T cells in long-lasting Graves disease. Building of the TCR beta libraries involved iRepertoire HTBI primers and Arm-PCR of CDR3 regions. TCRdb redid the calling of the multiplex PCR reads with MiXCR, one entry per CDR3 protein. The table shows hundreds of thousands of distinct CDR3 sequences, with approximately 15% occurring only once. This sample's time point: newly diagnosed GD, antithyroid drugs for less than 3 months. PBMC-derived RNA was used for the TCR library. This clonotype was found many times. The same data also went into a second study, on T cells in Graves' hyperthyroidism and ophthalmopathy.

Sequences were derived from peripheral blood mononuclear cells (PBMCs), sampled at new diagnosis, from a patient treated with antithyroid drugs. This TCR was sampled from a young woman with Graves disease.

The CDR3 coding sequence is TGTGCCAGCAGTTGGACAGGGGATAGAATGCCCCAGCATTTT. Translated: CASSWTGDRMPQHF. This chain uses TRBV12-3 or TRBV12-4 with TRBJ1-5; 9 bases line up with TRBD1. This CDR3 has 14 residues. The junction had 7 bases not matched to a gene; V was cut back by 4 bases and J by 9 bases.